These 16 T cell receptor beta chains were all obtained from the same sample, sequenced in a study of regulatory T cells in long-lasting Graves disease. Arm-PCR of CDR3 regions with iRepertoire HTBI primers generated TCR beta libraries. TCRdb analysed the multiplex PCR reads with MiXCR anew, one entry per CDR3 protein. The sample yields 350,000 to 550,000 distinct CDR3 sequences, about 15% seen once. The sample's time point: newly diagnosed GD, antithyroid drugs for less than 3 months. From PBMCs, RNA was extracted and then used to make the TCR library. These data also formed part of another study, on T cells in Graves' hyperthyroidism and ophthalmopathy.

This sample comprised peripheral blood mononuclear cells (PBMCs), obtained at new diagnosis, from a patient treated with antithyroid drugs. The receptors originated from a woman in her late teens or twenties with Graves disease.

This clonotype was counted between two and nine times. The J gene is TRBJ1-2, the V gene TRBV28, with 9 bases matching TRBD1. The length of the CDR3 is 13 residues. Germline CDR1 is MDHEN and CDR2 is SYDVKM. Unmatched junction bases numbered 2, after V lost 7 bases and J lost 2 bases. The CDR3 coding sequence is TGTGCCAGCAAAACAGGGGGCAACTATGGCTACACCTTC. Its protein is CASKTGGNYGYTF.

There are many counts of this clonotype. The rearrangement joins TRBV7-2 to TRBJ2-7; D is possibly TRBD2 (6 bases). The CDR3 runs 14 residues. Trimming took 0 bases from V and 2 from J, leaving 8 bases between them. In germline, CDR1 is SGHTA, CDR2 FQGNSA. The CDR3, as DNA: TGTGCCAGCAGCTTAGCAACTAGCCCCTACGAGCAGTACTTC. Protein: CASSLATSPYEQYF. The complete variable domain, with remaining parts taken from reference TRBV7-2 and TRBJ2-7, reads GAGVSQSPSNKVTEKGKDVELRCDPISGHTALYWYRQSLGQGLEFLIYFQGNSAPDKSGLPSDRFSAERTGGSVSTLTIQRTQQEDSAVYLCASSLATSPYEQYFGPGTRLTVT.

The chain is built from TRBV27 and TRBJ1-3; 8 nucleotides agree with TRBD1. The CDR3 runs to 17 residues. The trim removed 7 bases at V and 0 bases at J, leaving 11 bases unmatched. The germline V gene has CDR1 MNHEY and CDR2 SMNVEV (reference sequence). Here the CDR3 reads CASTFVRGLSSGNTIYF. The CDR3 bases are TGTGCCAGCACTTTCGTCAGGGGGCTCTCCTCTGGAAACACCATATATTTT.

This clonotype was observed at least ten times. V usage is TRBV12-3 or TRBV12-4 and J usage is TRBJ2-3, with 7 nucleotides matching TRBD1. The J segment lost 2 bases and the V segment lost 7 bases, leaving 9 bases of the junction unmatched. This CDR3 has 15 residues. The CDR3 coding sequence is TGTGCCAGCAACAAACACAGGGGTAACACAGATACGCAGTATTTT. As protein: CASNKHRGNTDTQYF.

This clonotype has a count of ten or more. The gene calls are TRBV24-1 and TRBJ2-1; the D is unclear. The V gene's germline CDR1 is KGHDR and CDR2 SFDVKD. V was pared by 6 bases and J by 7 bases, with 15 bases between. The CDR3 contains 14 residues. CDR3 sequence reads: CATSPAGRGNEQFF. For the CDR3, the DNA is TGTGCCACCAGTCCAGCTGGACGCGGTAATGAGCAGTTCTTC.

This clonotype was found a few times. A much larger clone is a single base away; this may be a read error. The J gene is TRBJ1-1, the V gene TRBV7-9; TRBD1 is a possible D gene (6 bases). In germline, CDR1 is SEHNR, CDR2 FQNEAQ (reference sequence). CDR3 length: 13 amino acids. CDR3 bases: TGTGCCAGCAGCCTAACAGGGAACGCTGAAGCTTTCTTT. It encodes CASSLTGNAEAFF.

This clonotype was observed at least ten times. The CDR3, as DNA: TGTGCCAGCAGTGAAGACAGGGGAAGCAATCAGCCCCAGCATTTT. It codes for CASSEDRGSNQPQHF. This chain connects TRBV2 to TRBJ1-5; 7 nucleotides line up with TRBD1. There are 15 residues in the CDR3. The J segment lost 1 base and the V segment lost 1 base, leaving 1 base of the junction unmatched. Per germline, CDR1 SNHLY and CDR2 FYNNEI.

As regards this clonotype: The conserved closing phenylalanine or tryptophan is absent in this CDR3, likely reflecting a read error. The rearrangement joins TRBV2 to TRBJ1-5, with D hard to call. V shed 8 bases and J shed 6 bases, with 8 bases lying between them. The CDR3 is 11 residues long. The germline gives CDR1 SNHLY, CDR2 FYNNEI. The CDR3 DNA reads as TGTGCCAGCGGAGGAGGTCAGCCCCAGCATGTT. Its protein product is CASGGGQPQHV.

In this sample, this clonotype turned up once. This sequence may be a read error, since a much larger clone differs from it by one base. The CDR3 spells CAWSVGQLNEKLVF. As DNA, the CDR3 is TGTGCCTGGAGTGTAGGACAGCTTAATGAAAAACTGGTTTTT. The chain has TRBV30 and TRBJ1-4; D is possibly TRBD1 (6 bases). Per germline, CDR1 GTSNPN and CDR2 SVGIG (reference sequence). CDR3 length: 14 amino acids.

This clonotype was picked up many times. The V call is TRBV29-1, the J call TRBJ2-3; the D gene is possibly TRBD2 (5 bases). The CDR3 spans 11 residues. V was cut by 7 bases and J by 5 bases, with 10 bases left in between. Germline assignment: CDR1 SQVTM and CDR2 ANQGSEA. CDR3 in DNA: TGCAGCGCCGGAGAGGGAGATACGCAGTATTTT. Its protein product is CSAGEGDTQYF.

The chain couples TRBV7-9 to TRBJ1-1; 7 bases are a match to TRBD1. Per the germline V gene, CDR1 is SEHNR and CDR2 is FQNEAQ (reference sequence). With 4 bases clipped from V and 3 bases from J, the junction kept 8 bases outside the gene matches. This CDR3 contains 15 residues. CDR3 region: CASSSQGGLDTEAFF. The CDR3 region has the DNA TGTGCCAGCAGCTCGCAGGGGGGACTAGACACTGAAGCTTTCTTT.

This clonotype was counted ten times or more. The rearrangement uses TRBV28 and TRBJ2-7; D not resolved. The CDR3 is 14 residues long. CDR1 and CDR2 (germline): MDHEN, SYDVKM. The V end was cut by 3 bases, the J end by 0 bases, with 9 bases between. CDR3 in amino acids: CASSFYKSSYEQYF. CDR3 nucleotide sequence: TGTGCCAGCAGTTTCTACAAAAGCTCCTACGAGCAGTACTTC. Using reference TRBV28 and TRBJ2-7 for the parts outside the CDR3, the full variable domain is DVKVTQSSRYLVKRTGEKVFLECVQDMDHENMFWYRQDPGLGLRLIYFSYDVKMKEKGDIPEGYSVSREKKERFSLILESASTNQTSMYLCASSFYKSSYEQYFGPGTRLTVT.

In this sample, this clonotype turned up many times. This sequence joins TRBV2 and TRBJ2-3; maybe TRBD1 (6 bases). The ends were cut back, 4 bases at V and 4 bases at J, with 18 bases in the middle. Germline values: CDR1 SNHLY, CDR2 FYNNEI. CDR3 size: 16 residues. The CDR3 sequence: CASSVYREPPADTQYF. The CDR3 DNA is TGTGCCAGCAGTGTCTACAGGGAGCCCCCCGCAGATACGCAGTATTTT.

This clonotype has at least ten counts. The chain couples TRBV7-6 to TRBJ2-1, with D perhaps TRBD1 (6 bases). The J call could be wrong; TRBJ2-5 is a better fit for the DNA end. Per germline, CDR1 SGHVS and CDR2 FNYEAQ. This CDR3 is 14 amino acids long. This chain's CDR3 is CASSSHPQGQTQYF. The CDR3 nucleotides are TGTGCCAGCAGCTCCCACCCGCAGGGGCAGACCCAGTACTTC.

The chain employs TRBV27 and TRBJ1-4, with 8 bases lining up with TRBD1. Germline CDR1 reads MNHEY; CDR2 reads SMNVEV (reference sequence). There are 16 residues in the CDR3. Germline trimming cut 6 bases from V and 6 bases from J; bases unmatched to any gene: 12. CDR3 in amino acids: CASRATGGMYHEKLFF. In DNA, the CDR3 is TGTGCCAGCAGGGCTACAGGGGGGATGTATCATGAAAAACTGTTTTTT.

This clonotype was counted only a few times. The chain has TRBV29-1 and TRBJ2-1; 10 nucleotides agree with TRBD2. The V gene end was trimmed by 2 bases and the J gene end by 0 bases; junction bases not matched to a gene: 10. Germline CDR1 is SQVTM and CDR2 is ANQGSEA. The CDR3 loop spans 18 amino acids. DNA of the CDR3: TGCAGCGTTGAACACGCCGGGACTAGCGTGAGCTCCTACAATGAGCAGTTCTTC. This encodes CSVEHAGTSVSSYNEQFF.